A single sample gave rise to the 20 T cell receptor beta chains below, sequenced in a study of cytomegalovirus exposure and HLA in healthy donors. The PCR had 60 Vbeta and 13 Jbeta primers. Produced via immunoSEQ multiplex PCR; TCRdb's table is partial and in-frame only. The sample yields approximately 190,000 clones, roughly 80% seen once. Material: PBMCs. These receptors came from a man aged 35 to 55 in good health and CMV-seropositive.

The chain uses TRBV11-2 and TRBJ2-5, with D possibly being TRBD2 (6 bases). The V and J ends lost 6 bases and 2 bases respectively, with 16 bases between them. The CDR3 extends over 15 amino acids. Germline assignment: CDR1 SGHAT and CDR2 FQNNGV. The CDR3 loop reads CASRAISGNQETQYF. CDR3 coding DNA: TGTGCCAGCAGAGCTATTAGCGGAAATCAAGAGACCCAGTACTTC. Complete variable domain (other parts from reference TRBV11-2 and TRBJ2-5): EAGVAQSPRYKIIEKRQSVAFWCNPISGHATLYWYQQILGQGPKLLIQFQNNGVVDDSQLPKDRFSAERLKGVDSTLKIQPAKLEDSAVYLCASRAISGNQETQYFGPGTRLLVL.

The gene calls are TRBV19 and TRBJ1-6, with D unresolved. The CDR3 covers 15 residues. V lost 5 bases to trimming and J lost 7 bases, with 15 bases between them. Germline loops: CDR1 LNHDA, CDR2 SQIVND (reference sequence). In DNA, the CDR3 is TGTGCCAGTAGTGGTCGCGGACGGGAAAATTCACCCCTCCACTTT. It yields the protein CASSGRGRENSPLHF.

V is TRBV11-2 and J is TRBJ1-5; D uncertain. Germline V gives CDR1 SGHAT, CDR2 FQNNGV. Trimming shortened V by 3 bases and J by 2 bases, and 8 bases separated the two germline ends. CDR3 length: 14 amino acids. The CDR3, as DNA: TGTGCCAGCAGCTTCGGTTCTGGCAATCAGCCCCAGCATTTT. Translated, it gives CASSFGSGNQPQHF.

The V gene is TRBV5-8, the J gene TRBJ2-3; a weak D match, TRBD2 (5 bases). V was clipped by 1 base and J by 0 bases, with 24 bases between them. The CDR3 has 20 residues. Germline values: CDR1 SGHTS, CDR2 YDEGEE. This CDR3 is CASSLPATFLGSPSTDTQYF. In nucleotides, the CDR3 is TGTGCCAGCAGCTTGCCCGCAACCTTCTTAGGGAGTCCTAGCACAGATACGCAGTATTTT.

The V and J genes are TRBV19 and TRBJ1-1; D is possibly TRBD1 (5 bases). The germline V gene has CDR1 LNHDA and CDR2 SQIVND (reference sequence). Trimming cost V 4 bases and J 6 bases, with 18 bases left between them. This CDR3 contains 15 residues. In nucleotides, the CDR3 is TGTGCCAGTAGTACCCCTCGGGCAGGGCTCGCTGAAGCTTTCTTT. This translates into CASSTPRAGLAEAFF.

This clone was recorded only once. J is TRBJ2-7 and V is TRBV28; TRBD2 aligns across 7 bases. The junction had 3 bases not matched to a gene; V was cut back by 5 bases and J by 2 bases. Germline CDR1 MDHEN, CDR2 SYDVKM. This CDR3 is built from 13 residues. The CDR3 spells CASSPSGTYEQYF. The CDR3 DNA sequence: TGTGCCAGCAGTCCTAGCGGAACCTACGAGCAGTACTTC.

This clone was observed a handful of times. The gene calls are TRBV29-1 and TRBJ1-1, with D unresolved. This CDR3 spans 10 amino acids. The germline CDR1 and CDR2 sequences are SQVTM and ANQGSEA. The CDR3 DNA follows: TGCAGGGGAGACATGACTGAAGCTTTCTTT. Amino acid sequence: CRGDMTEAFF. The whole variable domain, remainder taken from reference TRBV29-1 and TRBJ1-1, is SAVISQKPSRDICQRGTSLTIQCQVDSQVTMMFWYRQQPGQSLTLIATANQGSEATYESGFVIDKFPISRPNLTFSTLTVSNMSPEDSSIYLCRGDMTEAFFGQGTRLTVV.

The chain links TRBV28 to TRBJ2-1, with D possibly matching TRBD2 (6 bases). CDR3 length: 14 amino acids. The V gene's germline CDR1 is MDHEN and CDR2 SYDVKM. Trimming cost V 7 bases and J 7 bases, with 17 bases left between them. The CDR3 nucleotides read TGTGCCAGCATCCCCGGGGGACCGCCTAATGAGCAGTTCTTC. Its protein product is CASIPGGPPNEQFF.

The V and J genes are TRBV7-9 and TRBJ2-2; D is uncertain. The CDR3 sequence is 14 residues long. V lost 5 bases to trimming and J lost 4 bases, with 11 bases between them. The germline V gene encodes CDR1 SEHNR and CDR2 FQNEAQ (reference sequence). CDR3 loop: CASSTPRGTGELFF. CDR3 nucleotide sequence: TGTGCCAGCAGCACGCCCAGAGGCACCGGGGAGCTGTTTTTT.

This rearrangement joins TRBV2 to TRBJ1-1; D may be TRBD1 (5 bases). V was shortened by 11 bases and J by 6 bases, with 13 bases between the two germline ends. The CDR3 contains 11 residues. The germline gives CDR1 SNHLY, CDR2 FYNNEI. The CDR3 DNA follows: TGTGCCCAGGGAGGTCAGCCTGAAGCTTTCTTT. Protein sequence: CAQGGQPEAFF.

The rearrangement links TRBV7-6 to TRBJ1-3; the D is unclear. The CDR3 is 15 residues long. CDR1 is SGHVS, CDR2 FNYEAQ, per germline. The V end lost 2 bases, the J end lost 4 bases, and 12 bases lay between the germline ends. Written as DNA, the CDR3 is TGTGCCAGCAGCTTAAGGTTGGAGGCCGGAAACACCATATATTTT. It codes for CASSLRLEAGNTIYF.

The chain is built from TRBV12-5 and TRBJ1-6, with 7 nucleotides matching TRBD1. V shed 0 bases, J shed 5 bases, and the junction held 7 bases outside the gene matches. The CDR3 is made up of 17 amino acids. Looked up from germline, CDR1 is LGHNT and CDR2 is FRNRAP. The CDR3 DNA reads TGTGCTAGTGGTTTGGTACTTGGGGACAGAAATAATTCACCCCTCCACTTT. It specifies CASGLVLGDRNNSPLHF.

The gene calls are TRBV28 and TRBJ2-5, with unresolved D. The J call is doubtful: the DNA matches TRBJ2-7 better. The CDR3 runs 10 residues. Germline V gene data show CDR1 as MDHEN and CDR2 as SYDVKM. DNA for the CDR3: TGTGCCAGCAGTTCTAACGAGCAGTACTTC. Amino acid sequence: CASSSNEQYF.

This sequence joins TRBV9 and TRBJ2-4; TRBD2 matches at 9 bases. Germline CDR1 and CDR2: SGDLS and YYNGEE. CDR3 length equals 16 residues. V lost 4 bases, J lost 5 bases, and 10 bases stayed unmatched. The CDR3 region is CASSTAGGLLENIQYF. For the CDR3, the DNA is TGTGCCAGCAGCACCGCGGGGGGGCTGTTAGAAAACATTCAGTACTTC.

The CDR3 DNA sequence: TGTGCCAGCTCACCACTAGGACAGGGGGACACTGAAGCTTTCTTT. Translation gives CASSPLGQGDTEAFF. This rearrangement joins TRBV18 to TRBJ1-1; 10 nucleotides align to TRBD1. The CDR3 loop spans 15 amino acids. J gave up 3 bases and V 1 base, and 2 bases lay outside the gene matches. The germline CDR1 and CDR2 sequences are KGHSH and LQKENI.

This clone came up once. This chain uses TRBV6-5 with TRBJ2-7; unclear D gene. The V end was cut by 0 bases, the J end by 4 bases, with 10 bases between. The germline V gene has CDR1 MNHEY and CDR2 SVGAGI. This CDR3 spans 14 amino acids. In DNA form, the CDR3 reads TGTGCCAGCAGTTACTCGGGTGGCGGTTACGAGCAGTACTTC. It is translated as CASSYSGGGYEQYF.

This chain uses TRBV7-2 with TRBJ1-4; 11 nucleotides line up with TRBD1. CDR1 is SGHTA and CDR2 is FQGNSA in the germline V gene. Trimming took 6 bases from V and 3 from J; bases not matched to a gene: 6. The CDR3 is made up of 16 amino acids. The CDR3 DNA reads TGTGCCAGCAGGAGGACAGGGGGCTTGCCTAATGAAAAACTGTTTTTT. Protein: CASRRTGGLPNEKLFF.

The V call is TRBV11-2, the J call TRBJ1-2; TRBD1 might be the D (6 bases). The V gene's germline CDR1 is SGHAT and CDR2 FQNNGV. The V gene lost 4 bases and the J gene lost 6 bases, with 6 bases spanning the gap. This CDR3 has 11 amino acids. The chain's CDR3 is CASSSGDGYTF. The CDR3 region has the DNA TGTGCCAGCAGCTCAGGGGATGGCTACACCTTC.

The chain uses TRBV4-3 and TRBJ1-2, with a weak D call TRBD1 (6 bases). The ends were cut back, 0 bases at V and 5 bases at J, with 16 bases in the middle. Germline values: CDR1 LGHNA, CDR2 YSLEER. This CDR3 has 16 residues. CDR3 coding DNA: TGCGCCAGCAGCCAAGATGAAGGACGGGGGGCATATGGCTACACCTTC. Protein: CASSQDEGRGAYGYTF.

This clone showed up just once. The junction departs from the called germline gene at one end, perhaps through a read error. This chain uses TRBV7-2 with TRBJ1-1; D might be TRBD1 (5 bases). This CDR3 contains 16 residues. CDR1 and CDR2 (germline): SGHTA, FQGNSA. CDR3 loop: CASILSSGTLNAEAFF. Written as DNA, the CDR3 is TGTGCCAGCATCTTGAGTTCCGGGACTTTGAACGCTGAAGCTTTCTTT.